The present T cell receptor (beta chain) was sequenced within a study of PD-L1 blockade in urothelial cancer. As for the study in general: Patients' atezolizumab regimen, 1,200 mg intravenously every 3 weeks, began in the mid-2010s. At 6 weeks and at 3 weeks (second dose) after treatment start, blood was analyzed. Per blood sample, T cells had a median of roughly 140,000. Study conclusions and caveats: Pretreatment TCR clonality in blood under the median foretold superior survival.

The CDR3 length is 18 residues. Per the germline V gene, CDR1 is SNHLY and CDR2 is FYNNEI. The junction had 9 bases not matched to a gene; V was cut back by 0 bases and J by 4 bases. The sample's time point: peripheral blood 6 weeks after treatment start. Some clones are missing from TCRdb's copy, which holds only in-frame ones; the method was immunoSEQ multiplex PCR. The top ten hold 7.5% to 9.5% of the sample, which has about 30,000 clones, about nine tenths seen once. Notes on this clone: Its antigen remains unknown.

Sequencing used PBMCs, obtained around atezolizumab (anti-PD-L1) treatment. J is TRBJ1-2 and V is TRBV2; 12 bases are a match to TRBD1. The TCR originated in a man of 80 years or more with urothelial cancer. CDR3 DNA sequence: TGTGCCAGCAGTGAAGCGCTCCCGGGACAGGGGGCCCTCTATGGCTACACCTTC. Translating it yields CASSEALPGQGALYGYTF.